This entry features one TCR beta chain sequence. These data come from a study of control samples from healthy donors and cancer patients. Repertoires were generated with immunoSEQ multiplex PCR, while TCRdb's copy carries only in-frame clones and drops some. The repertoire includes 70,000 to 90,000 clones, 85% to 95% of them detected once, and roughly 5% sits in the top ten. V was shortened by 4 bases and J by 9 bases, with 10 bases between the two germline ends. The length of the CDR3 is 13 residues. Looked up from germline, CDR1 is SGHAT and CDR2 is FQNNGV. The specimen sequenced was blood. The sequence was obtained from a woman in her late teens or twenties in good health. The chain is built from TRBV11-2 and TRBJ1-6; D unresolved. CDR3 coding DNA: TGTGCCAGCAGCTCGGACTGGACTTCACCCCTCCACTTT. It specifies CASSSDWTSPLHF.